The 14 T cell receptor beta chains below come from one sample, sequenced in a study of blood T cell repertoires in COVID-19. The table came from immunoSEQ multiplex PCR; TCRdb's copy has only in-frame clones and leaves some out. The data show about 160,000 clones, roughly four fifths seen once. The sample consisted of peripheral blood. Receptors originate from a man aged 55 to 69 with active or convalescent COVID-19.

This chain joins TRBV27 and TRBJ2-3, with 7 bases matching TRBD2. The junction had 10 bases not matched to a gene; V was cut back by 5 bases and J by 2 bases. This CDR3 spans 16 amino acids. Germline V CDR1 and CDR2: MNHEY, SMNVEV (reference sequence). Written as DNA, the CDR3 is TGTGCCAGCAGTAGAACCGCTAGCGGCCTCACAGATACGCAGTATTTT. Encoded protein: CASSRTASGLTDTQYF.

The chain is built from TRBV10-3 and TRBJ2-7; TRBD2 matches 11 bases. CDR1 and CDR2 from the germline V gene are ENHRY and SYGVKD. V shed 6 bases, J shed 2 bases, and the junction held 6 bases outside the gene matches. The CDR3 runs 15 residues. The chain's CDR3 is CAIRPGTSGTYEQYF. Here the CDR3 DNA reads TGTGCCATCAGGCCCGGGACTAGCGGAACCTACGAGCAGTACTTC.

The chain combines TRBV7-9 with TRBJ2-3; tentatively, D is TRBD2 (5 bases). V was clipped by 5 bases and J by 8 bases, with 11 bases between them. The CDR3 has 12 amino acids. The germline V gene has CDR1 SEHNR and CDR2 FQNEAQ (reference sequence). The CDR3 protein is CASSVLGSTQYF. The CDR3 region has the DNA TGTGCCAGCAGCGTACTTGGGAGTACGCAGTATTTT.

The chain employs TRBV7-9 and TRBJ2-1; D possibly corresponds to TRBD2 (6 bases). The CDR3 has 15 amino acids. Germline CDR1 and CDR2: SEHNR and FQNEAQ (reference sequence). V was trimmed by 2 bases and J by 6 bases, leaving 14 bases between them. The DNA of the CDR3 is TGTGCCAGCAGCTTATCAAGCGGGTCAATCAATGAGCAGTTCTTC. Encoded protein: CASSLSSGSINEQFF.

The rearrangement uses TRBV4-2 and TRBJ1-4, with D possibly matching TRBD1 (6 bases). Trimming pared 2 bases from V and 0 bases from J, leaving 13 bases between. The CDR3 consists of 17 residues. Germline CDR1 is LGHNA and CDR2 is YNFKEQ. CDR3: CASSQRGGSATNEKLFF. CDR3 DNA sequence: TGTGCCAGCAGCCAAAGGGGGGGCTCTGCAACTAATGAAAAACTGTTTTTT.

This clone was detected once. This chain links TRBV9 with TRBJ1-1; a weak D match, TRBD1 (5 bases). This CDR3 region has 14 residues. Germline V CDR1 and CDR2: SGDLS, YYNGEE. Trimming stripped 3 bases from V and 5 bases from J, with 14 bases between. CDR3 region: CASSGGTSWTEAFF. Here the CDR3 DNA reads TGTGCCAGCAGCGGCGGGACCTCTTGGACTGAAGCTTTCTTT.

This rearrangement joins TRBV24-1 to TRBJ2-3; 7 nucleotides agree with TRBD2. Germline values: CDR1 KGHDR, CDR2 SFDVKD. V shed 3 bases and J 0 bases; nucleotides not matched to a gene: 5. This CDR3 comprises 16 residues. The CDR3 reads CATSDGASGSTDTQYF. The CDR3 DNA reads TGTGCCACCAGTGATGGGGCTAGCGGAAGCACAGATACGCAGTATTTT.

V gene TRBV5-4 combines with J gene TRBJ1-5, with D maybe TRBD1 (5 bases). CDR1 is SGHNT, CDR2 YYREEE, per germline (reference sequence). The germline V and J ends were trimmed by 1 base and 7 bases, with 6 bases remaining between them. The CDR3 is 12 amino acids. CDR3 nucleotide sequence: TGTGCCAGCAGCTTGAGGGGACAGCCCCAGCATTTT. It is translated as CASSLRGQPQHF.

The sample holds one count of this clone. This chain connects TRBV12-3 or TRBV12-4 to TRBJ2-7; D is possibly TRBD2 (6 bases). This CDR3 is 12 amino acids long. V was trimmed by 7 bases and J by 6 bases, leaving 13 bases between them. The chain's CDR3 is CASTAGTSEQYF. CDR3 in DNA: TGTGCCAGCACGGCGGGAACTTCCGAGCAGTACTTC.

J is TRBJ2-3 and V is TRBV10-1; 11 bases match TRBD2. Trimming removed 6 bases from V and 0 bases from J; junction bases left unmatched: 5. Germline-derived CDR1 and CDR2 are WNHNN and SYGVQD (reference sequence). The CDR3 is 16 amino acids. The CDR3 protein is CASSRTSGPSTDTQYF. DNA for the CDR3: TGCGCCAGCAGCCGGACTAGCGGGCCTAGCACAGATACGCAGTATTTT.

The chain is built from TRBV9 and TRBJ2-3, with 8 bases lining up with TRBD1. Trimming cost V 0 bases and J 5 bases; bases outside gene matches: 8. Germline lookup yields CDR1 SGDLS and CDR2 YYNGEE. The CDR3 loop spans 16 amino acids. DNA for the CDR3: TGTGCCAGCAGCGTAGGTCCGGGACAGGTAATAGATACGCAGTATTTT. This gives the protein CASSVGPGQVIDTQYF.

This chain connects TRBV18 to TRBJ1-3, with unresolved D. CDR3 length: 14 residues. V gave up 3 bases and J gave up 3 bases, with 9 bases separating them. Germline values: CDR1 KGHSH, CDR2 LQKENI. The chain's CDR3 is CASSPAGGGNTIYF. CDR3 nucleotide sequence: TGTGCCAGCTCACCGGCGGGAGGTGGAAACACCATATATTTT.

The chain couples TRBV10-3 to TRBJ1-5, with D possibly being TRBD1 (5 bases). The CDR3 totals 15 residues. Germline loops: CDR1 ENHRY, CDR2 SYGVKD. V was pared by 8 bases and J by 0 bases, with 14 bases between. The CDR3, as DNA: TGTGCCATCTCCTGGGGCCGGAATAGCAATCAGCCCCAGCATTTT. The encoded protein is CAISWGRNSNQPQHF.

This clone has a single count. The chain joins TRBV7-9 to TRBJ2-3, with D hard to call. V lost 3 bases and J 5 bases, leaving 9 bases between the germline ends. CDR3 length: 13 residues. CDR1 is SEHNR and CDR2 is FQNEAQ in the germline V gene (reference sequence). CDR3 protein: CASSFTPGDTQYF. The CDR3 region has the DNA TGTGCCAGCAGCTTCACCCCGGGAGATACGCAGTATTTT.